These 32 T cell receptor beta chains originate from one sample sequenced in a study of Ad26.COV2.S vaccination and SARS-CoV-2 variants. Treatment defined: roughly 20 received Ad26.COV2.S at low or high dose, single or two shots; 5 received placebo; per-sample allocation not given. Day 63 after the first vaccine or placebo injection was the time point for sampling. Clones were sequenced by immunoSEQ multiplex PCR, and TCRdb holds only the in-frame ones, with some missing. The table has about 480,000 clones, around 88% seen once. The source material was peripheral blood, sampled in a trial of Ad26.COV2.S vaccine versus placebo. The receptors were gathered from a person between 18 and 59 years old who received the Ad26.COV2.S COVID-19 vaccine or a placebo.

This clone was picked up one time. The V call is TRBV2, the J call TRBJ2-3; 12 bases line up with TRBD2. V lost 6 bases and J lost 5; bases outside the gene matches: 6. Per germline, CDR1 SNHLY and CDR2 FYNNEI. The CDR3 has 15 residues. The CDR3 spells CASRDGTSGRDTQYF. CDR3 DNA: TGTGCCAGCAGGGACGGGACTAGCGGGCGAGATACGCAGTATTTT.

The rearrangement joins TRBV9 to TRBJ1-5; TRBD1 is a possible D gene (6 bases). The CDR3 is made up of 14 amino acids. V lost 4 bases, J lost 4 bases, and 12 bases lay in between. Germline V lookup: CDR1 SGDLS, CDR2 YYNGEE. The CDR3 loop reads CASSPGQPNQPQHF. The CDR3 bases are TGTGCCAGCAGCCCTGGACAGCCAAATCAGCCCCAGCATTTT.

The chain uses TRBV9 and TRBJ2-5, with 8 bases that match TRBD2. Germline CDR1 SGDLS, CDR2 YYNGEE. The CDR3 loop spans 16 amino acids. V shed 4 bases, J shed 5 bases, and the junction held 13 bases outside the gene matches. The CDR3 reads CASSPRAGGLGETQYF. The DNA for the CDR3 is TGTGCCAGCAGCCCTCGGGCGGGAGGATTGGGGGAGACCCAGTACTTC.

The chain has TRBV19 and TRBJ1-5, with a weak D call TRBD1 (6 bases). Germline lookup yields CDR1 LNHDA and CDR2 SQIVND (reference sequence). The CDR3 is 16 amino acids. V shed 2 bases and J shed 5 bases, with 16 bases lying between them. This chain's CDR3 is CASSIFWNRADQPQHF. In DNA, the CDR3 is TGTGCCAGTAGTATATTTTGGAACAGGGCAGATCAGCCCCAGCATTTT.

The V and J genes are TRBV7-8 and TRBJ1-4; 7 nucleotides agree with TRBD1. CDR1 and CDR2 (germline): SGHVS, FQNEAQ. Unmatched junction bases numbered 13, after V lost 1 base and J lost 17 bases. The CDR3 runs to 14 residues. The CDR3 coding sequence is TGTGCCAGCAGCTTAGGGGGGCCCGACAGGGACAAATTTTTT. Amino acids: CASSLGGPDRDKFF.

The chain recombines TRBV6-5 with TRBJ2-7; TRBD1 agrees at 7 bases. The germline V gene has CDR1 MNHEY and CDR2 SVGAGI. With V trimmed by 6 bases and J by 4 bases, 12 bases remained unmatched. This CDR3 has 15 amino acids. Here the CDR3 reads CASSNPGTARYEQYF. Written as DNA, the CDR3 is TGTGCCAGCAGCAACCCTGGGACAGCTCGTTACGAGCAGTACTTC.

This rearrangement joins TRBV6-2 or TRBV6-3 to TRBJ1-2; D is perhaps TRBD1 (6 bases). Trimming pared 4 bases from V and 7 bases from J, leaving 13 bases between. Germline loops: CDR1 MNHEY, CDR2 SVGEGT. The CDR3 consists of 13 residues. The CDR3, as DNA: TGTGCCAGCAGTTCAGGGGACCGGAGTGGCTACACCTTC. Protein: CASSSGDRSGYTF.

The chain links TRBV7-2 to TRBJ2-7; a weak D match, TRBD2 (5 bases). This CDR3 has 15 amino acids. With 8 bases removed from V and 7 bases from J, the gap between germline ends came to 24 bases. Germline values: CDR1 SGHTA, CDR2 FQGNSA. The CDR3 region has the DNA TGTGCCAGCTCCACACACAGCGGAGGTTCGGGGGAGCAGTACTTC. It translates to CASSTHSGGSGEQYF.

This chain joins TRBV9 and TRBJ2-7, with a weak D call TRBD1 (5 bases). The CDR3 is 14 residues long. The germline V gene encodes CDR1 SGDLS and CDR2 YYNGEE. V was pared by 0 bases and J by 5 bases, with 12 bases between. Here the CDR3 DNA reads TGTGCCAGCAGCGTAGAGGGCAGGGTGGACGAGCAGTACTTC. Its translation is CASSVEGRVDEQYF.

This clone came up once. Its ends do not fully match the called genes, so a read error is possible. CDR3 in amino acids: CASSLRTSFNEQFF. The CDR3 DNA reads TGTGCCAGCAGCTTACGGACCTCCTTCAATGAGCAGTTCTTC. V usage is TRBV7-2 and J usage is TRBJ2-1; no clear D. Germline V lookup: CDR1 SGHTA, CDR2 FQGNSA. The CDR3 length is 14 residues.

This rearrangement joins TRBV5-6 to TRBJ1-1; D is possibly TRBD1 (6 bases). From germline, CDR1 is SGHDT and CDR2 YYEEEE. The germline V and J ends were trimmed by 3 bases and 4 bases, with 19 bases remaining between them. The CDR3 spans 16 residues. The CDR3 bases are TGTGCCAGCAGCTGGGGCGATAGGGGGTGGGCCACTGAAGCTTTCTTT. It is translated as CASSWGDRGWATEAFF.

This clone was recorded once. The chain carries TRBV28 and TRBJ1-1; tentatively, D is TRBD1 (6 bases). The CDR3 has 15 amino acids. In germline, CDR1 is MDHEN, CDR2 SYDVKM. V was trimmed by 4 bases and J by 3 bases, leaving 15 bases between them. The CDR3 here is CASSSGTGRDTEAFF. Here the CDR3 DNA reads TGTGCCAGCAGTTCAGGCACAGGGAGGGACACTGAAGCTTTCTTT.

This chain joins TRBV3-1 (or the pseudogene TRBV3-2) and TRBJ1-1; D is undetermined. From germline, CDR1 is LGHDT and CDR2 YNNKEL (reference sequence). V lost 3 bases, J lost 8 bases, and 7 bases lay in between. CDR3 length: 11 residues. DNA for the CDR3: TGTGCCAGCAGCCACGTCGAGGAAGCTTTCTTT. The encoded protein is CASSHVEEAFF.

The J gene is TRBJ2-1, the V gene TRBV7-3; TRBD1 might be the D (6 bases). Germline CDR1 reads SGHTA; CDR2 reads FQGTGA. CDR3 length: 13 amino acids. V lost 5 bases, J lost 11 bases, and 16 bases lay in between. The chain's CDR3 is CASSPPEGHKQFF. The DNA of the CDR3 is TGTGCCAGCAGCCCCCCCGAGGGACACAAGCAGTTCTTC.

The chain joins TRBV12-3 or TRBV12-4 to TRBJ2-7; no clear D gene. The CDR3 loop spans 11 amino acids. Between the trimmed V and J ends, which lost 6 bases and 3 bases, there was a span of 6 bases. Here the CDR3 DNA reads TGTGCCAGCAGAAAGGGCTACGAGCAGTACTTC. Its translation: CASRKGYEQYF.

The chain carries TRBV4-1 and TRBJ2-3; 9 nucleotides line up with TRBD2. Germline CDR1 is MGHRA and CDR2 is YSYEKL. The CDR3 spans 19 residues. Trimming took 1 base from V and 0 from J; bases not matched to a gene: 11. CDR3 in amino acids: CASSQVDAGGPPSTDTQYF. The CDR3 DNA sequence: TGCGCCAGCAGCCAAGTGGATGCGGGAGGGCCTCCTAGCACAGATACGCAGTATTTT.

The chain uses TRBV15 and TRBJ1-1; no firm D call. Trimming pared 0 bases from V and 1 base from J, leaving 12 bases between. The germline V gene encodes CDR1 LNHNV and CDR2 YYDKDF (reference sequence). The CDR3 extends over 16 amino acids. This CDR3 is CATSRDRRLSNTEAFF. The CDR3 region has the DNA TGTGCCACCAGCAGAGATCGACGGCTTTCGAACACTGAAGCTTTCTTT.

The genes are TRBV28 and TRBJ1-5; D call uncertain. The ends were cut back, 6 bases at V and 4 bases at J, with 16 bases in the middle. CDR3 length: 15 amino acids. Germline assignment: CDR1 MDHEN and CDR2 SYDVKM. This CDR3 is CASSHSGSPNQPQHF. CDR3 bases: TGTGCCAGCAGCCACTCCGGCAGTCCAAATCAGCCCCAGCATTTT.

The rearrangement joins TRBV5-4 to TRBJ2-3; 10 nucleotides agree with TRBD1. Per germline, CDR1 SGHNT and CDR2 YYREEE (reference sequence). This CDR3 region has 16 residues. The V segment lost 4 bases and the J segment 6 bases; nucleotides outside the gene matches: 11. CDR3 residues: CASSTRQGALGDTQYF. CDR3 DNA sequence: TGTGCCAGCAGCACGAGACAGGGGGCGCTGGGGGATACGCAGTATTTT. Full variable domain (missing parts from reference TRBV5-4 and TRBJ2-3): ETGVTQSPTHLIKTRGQQVTLRCSSQSGHNTVSWYQQALGQGPQFIFQYYREEENGRGNFPPRFSGLQFPNYSSELNVNALELDDSALYLCASSTRQGALGDTQYFGPGTRLTVL.

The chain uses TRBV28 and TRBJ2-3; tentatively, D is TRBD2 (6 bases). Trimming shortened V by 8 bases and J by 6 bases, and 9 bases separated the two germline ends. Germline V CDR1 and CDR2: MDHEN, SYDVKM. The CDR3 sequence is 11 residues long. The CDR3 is CASGLMDTQYF. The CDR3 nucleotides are TGTGCCAGCGGACTAATGGATACGCAGTATTTT. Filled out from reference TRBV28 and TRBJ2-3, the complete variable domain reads DVKVTQSSRYLVKRTGEKVFLECVQDMDHENMFWYRQDPGLGLRLIYFSYDVKMKEKGDIPEGYSVSREKKERFSLILESASTNQTSMYLCASGLMDTQYFGPGTRLTVL.

The DNA of the CDR3 is TGCAGCGCCATACTAAGCGCTGAAGCTTTCTTT. Its protein is CSAILSAEAFF. The chain carries TRBV29-1 and TRBJ1-1; D not certain. The germline gives CDR1 SQVTM, CDR2 ANQGSEA. CDR3 length: 11 residues. The germline V and J ends were trimmed by 7 bases and 6 bases, with 12 bases remaining between them.

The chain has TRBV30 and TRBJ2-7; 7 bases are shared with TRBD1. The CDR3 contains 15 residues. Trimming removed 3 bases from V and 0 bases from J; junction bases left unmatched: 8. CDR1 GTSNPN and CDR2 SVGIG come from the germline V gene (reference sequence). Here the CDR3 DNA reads TGTGCCTGGAGGACGATCAGGGGGAGCTCCTACGAGCAGTACTTC. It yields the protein CAWRTIRGSSYEQYF.

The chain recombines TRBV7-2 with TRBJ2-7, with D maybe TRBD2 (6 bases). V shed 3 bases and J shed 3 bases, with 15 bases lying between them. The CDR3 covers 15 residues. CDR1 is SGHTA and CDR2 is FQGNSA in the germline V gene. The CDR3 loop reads CASSLTSGGLYEQYF. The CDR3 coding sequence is TGTGCCAGCAGCTTGACTTCCGGGGGTCTCTACGAGCAGTACTTC.

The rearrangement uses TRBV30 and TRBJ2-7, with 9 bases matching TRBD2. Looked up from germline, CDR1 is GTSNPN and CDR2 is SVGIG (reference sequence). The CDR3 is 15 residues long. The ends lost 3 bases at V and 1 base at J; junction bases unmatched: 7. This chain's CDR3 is CAWSGLAGLSYEQYF. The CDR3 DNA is TGTGCCTGGAGCGGGCTAGCGGGACTGTCCTACGAGCAGTACTTC. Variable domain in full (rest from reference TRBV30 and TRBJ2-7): SQTIHQWPATLVQPVGSPLSLECTVEGTSNPNLYWYRQAAGRGLQLLFYSVGIGQISSEVPQNLSASRPQDRQFILSSKKLLLSDSGFYLCAWSGLAGLSYEQYFGPGTRLTVT.

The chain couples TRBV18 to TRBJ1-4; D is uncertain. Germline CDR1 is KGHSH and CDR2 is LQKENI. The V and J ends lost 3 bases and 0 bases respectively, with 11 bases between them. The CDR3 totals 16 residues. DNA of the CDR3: TGTGCCAGCTCACCGCGAGGGCGAGCAACTAATGAAAAACTGTTTTTT. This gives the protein CASSPRGRATNEKLFF.

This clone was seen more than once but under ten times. DNA for the CDR3: TGTGCCAGCAGCGGGGACAATAGCAATCAGCCCCAGCATTTT. This translates into CASSGDNSNQPQHF. This sequence joins TRBV2 and TRBJ1-5; a possible D gene is TRBD1 (6 bases). The V end was cut by 6 bases, the J end by 0 bases, with 9 bases between. This CDR3 is 14 amino acids long. Germline loops: CDR1 SNHLY, CDR2 FYNNEI. The full variable domain, with the rest looked up from reference TRBV2 and TRBJ1-5, is EPEVTQTPSHQVTQMGQEVILRCVPISNHLYFYWYRQILGQKVEFLVSFYNNEISEKSEIFDDQFSVERPDGSNFTLKIRSTKLEDSAMYFCASSGDNSNQPQHFGDGTRLSIL.

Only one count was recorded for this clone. The CDR3 region has the DNA TGTGCCACCAGTGAAGGCTGGCAGGGGAGCTACGAGCAGTACTTC. Its translation is CATSEGWQGSYEQYF. J is TRBJ2-7 and V is TRBV24-1; perhaps TRBD1 as D (6 bases). Germline-derived CDR1 and CDR2 are KGHDR and SFDVKD. Trimming pared 4 bases from V and 3 bases from J, leaving 15 bases between. The CDR3 loop spans 15 amino acids.

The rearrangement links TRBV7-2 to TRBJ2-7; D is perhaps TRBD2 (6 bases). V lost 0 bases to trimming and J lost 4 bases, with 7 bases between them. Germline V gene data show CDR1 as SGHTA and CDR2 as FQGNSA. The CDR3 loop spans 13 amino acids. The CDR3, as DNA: TGTGCCAGCAGCTTAGCGCGGGATTACGAGCAGTACTTC. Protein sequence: CASSLARDYEQYF.

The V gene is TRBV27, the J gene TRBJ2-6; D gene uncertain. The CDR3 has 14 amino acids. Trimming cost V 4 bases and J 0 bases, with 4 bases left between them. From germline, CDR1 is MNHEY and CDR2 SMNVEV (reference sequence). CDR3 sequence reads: CASSYISGANVLTF. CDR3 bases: TGTGCCAGCAGTTACATCTCTGGGGCCAACGTCCTGACTTTC.

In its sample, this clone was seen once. Written as DNA, the CDR3 is TGTGCCAGCAGCTTACAGGGGGCCGGGGAGCTGTTTTTT. As protein: CASSLQGAGELFF. The chain is built from TRBV11-2 and TRBJ2-2, with 7 bases lining up with TRBD1. Looked up from germline, CDR1 is SGHAT and CDR2 is FQNNGV. The CDR3 contains 13 residues. The V segment lost 2 bases and the J segment 6 bases; nucleotides outside the gene matches: 0.

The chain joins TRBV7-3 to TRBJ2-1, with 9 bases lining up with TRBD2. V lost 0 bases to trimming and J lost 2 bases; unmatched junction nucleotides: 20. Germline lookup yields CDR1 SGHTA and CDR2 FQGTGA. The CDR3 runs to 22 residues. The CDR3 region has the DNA TGTGCCAGCAGCTTAACGTTAGCTAGCGGGAACCCGAGGGTAGGGGCCTACAATGAGCAGTTCTTC. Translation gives CASSLTLASGNPRVGAYNEQFF.

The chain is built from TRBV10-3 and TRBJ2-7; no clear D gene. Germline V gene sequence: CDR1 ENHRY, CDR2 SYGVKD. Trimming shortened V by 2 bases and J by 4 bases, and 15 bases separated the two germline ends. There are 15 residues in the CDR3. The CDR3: CAISETSVKRYEQYF. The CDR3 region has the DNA TGTGCCATCAGTGAGACGTCCGTGAAGAGGTACGAGCAGTACTTC.